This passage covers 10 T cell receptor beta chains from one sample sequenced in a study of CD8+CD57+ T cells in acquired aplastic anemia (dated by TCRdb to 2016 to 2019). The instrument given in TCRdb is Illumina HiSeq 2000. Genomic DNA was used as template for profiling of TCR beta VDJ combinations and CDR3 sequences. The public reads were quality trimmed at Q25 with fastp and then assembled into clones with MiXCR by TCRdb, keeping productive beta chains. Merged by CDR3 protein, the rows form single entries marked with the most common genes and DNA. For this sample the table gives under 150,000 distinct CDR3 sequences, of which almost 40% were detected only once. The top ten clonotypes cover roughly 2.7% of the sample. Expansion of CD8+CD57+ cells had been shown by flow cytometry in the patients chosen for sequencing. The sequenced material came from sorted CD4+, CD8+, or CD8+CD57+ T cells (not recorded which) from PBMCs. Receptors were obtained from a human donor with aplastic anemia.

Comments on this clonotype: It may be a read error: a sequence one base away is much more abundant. CDR3 sequence reads: CASSLPGGVEKLFF. As DNA, the CDR3 is TGTGCCAGCAGCTTACCTGGGGGAGTTGAAAAACTGTTTTTT. The rearrangement links TRBV7-9 to TRBJ1-4, with D possibly being TRBD1 (5 bases). Germline V gives CDR1 SEHNR, CDR2 FQNEAQ (reference sequence). Between the trimmed V and J ends, which lost 2 bases and 7 bases, there was a span of 11 bases. This CDR3 region has 14 residues.

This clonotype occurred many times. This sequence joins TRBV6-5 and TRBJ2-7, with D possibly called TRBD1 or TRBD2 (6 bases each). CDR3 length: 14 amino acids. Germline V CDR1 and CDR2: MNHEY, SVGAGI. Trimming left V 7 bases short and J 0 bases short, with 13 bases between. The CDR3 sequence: CASTQGGTSYEQYF. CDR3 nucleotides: TGTGCCAGCACCCAAGGGGGGACCTCCTACGAGCAGTACTTC.

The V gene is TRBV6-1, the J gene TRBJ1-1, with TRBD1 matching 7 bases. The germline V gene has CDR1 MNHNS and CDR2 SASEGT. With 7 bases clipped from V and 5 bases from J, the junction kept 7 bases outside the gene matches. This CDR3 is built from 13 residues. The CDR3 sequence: CASMMSGGTEAFF. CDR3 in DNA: TGTGCCAGCATGATGTCAGGGGGAACTGAAGCTTTCTTT.

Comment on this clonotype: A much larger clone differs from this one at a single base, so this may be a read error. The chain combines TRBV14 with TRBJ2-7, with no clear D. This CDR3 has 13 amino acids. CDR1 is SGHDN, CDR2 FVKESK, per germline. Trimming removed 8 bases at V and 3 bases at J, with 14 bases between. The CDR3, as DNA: TGTGCCAGCTCACCGGCGCCAAGCTACGAGCAGTACTTC. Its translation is CASSPAPSYEQYF. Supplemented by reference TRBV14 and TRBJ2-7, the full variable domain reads EAGVTQFPSHSVIEKGQTVTLRCDPISGHDNLYWYRRVMGKEIKFLLHFVKESKQDESGMPNNRFLAERTGGTYSTLKVQPAELEDSGVYFCASSPAPSYEQYFGPGTRLTVT.

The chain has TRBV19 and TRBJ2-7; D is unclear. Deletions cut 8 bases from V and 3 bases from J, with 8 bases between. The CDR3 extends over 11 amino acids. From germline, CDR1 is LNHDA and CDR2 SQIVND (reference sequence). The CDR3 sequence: CASGVGYEQYF. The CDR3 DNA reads TGTGCCAGTGGGGTAGGCTACGAGCAGTACTTC.

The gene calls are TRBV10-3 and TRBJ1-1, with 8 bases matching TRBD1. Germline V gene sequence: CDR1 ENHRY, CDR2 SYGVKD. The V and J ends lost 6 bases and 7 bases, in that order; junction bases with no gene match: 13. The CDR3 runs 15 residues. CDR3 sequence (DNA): TGTGCCATCAGGAACGGGACAGGTACAGAGGGTGAAGCTTTCTTT. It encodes CAIRNGTGTEGEAFF.

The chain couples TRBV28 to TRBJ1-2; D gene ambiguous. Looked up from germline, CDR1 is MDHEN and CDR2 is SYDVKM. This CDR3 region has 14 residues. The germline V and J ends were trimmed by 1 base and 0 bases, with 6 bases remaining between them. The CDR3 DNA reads TGTGCCAGCAGTTTATCCAGGTCTAACTATGGCTACACCTTC. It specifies CASSLSRSNYGYTF.

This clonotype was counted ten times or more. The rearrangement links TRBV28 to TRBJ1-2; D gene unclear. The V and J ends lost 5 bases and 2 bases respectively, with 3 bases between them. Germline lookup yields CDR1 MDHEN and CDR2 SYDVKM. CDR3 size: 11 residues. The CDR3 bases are TGTGCCAGCAGTCGAAACTATGGCTACACCTTC. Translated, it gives CASSRNYGYTF.

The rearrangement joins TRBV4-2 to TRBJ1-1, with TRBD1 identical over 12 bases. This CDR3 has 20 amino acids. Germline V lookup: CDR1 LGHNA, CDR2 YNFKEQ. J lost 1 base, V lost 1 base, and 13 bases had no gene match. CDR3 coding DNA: TGTGCCAGCAGCCAAGCGCTGAAGGGGACAGGGGGCGCGGGGAACACTGAAGCTTTCTTT. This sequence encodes CASSQALKGTGGAGNTEAFF.

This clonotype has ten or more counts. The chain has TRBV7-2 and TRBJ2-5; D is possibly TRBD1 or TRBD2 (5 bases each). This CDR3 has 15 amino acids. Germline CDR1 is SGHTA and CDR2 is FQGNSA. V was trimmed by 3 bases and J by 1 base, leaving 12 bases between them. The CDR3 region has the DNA TGTGCCAGCAGCTTCTTTAGGGGAGCCCAAGAGACCCAGTACTTC. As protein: CASSFFRGAQETQYF.